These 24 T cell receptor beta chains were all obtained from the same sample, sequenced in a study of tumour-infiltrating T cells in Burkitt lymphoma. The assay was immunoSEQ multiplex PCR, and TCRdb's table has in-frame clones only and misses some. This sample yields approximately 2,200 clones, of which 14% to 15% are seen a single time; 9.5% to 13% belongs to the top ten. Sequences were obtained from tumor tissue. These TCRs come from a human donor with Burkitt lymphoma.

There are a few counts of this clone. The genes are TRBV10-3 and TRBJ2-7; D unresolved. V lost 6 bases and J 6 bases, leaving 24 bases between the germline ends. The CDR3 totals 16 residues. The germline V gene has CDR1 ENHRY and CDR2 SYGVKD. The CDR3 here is CAISTPSRNSGREQYF. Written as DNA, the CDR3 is TGTGCCATCAGCACACCTTCTAGGAATTCTGGGCGCGAGCAGTACTTC.

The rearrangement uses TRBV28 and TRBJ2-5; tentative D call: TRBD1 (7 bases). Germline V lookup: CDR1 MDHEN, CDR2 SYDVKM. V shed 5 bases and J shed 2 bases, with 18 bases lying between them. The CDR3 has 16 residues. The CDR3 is CASSPPDRDFQETQYF. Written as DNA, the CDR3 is TGTGCCAGCAGTCCACCCGACAGGGACTTTCAAGAGACCCAGTACTTC.

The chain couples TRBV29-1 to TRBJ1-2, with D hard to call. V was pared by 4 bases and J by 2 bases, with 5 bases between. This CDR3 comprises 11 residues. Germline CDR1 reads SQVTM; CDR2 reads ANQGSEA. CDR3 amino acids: CSVGANYGYTF. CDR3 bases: TGCAGCGTTGGCGCAAACTATGGCTACACCTTC.

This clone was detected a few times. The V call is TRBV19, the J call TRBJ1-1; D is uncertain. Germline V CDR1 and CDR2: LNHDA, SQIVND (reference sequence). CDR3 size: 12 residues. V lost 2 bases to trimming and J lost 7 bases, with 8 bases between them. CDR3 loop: CASSIRSHEAFF. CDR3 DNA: TGTGCCAGTAGTATAAGAAGCCATGAAGCTTTCTTT.

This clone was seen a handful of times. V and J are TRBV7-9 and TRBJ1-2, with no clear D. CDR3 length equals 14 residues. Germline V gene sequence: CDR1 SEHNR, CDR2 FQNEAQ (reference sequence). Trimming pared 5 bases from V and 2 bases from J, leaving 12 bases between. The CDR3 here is CASSLDGLNYGYTF. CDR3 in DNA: TGTGCCAGCAGCCTGGACGGACTGAACTATGGCTACACCTTC.

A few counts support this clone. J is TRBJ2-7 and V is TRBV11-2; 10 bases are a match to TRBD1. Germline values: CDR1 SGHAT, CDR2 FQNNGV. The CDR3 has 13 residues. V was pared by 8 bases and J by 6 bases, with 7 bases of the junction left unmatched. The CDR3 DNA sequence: TGTGCCAGCGCTCCGGGACAGGGGATCGAGCAGTACTTC. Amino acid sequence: CASAPGQGIEQYF.

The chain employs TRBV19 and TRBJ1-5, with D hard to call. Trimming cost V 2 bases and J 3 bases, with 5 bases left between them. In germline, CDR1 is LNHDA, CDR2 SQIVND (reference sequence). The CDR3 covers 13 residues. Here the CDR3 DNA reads TGTGCCAGTAGTATACAGCTCAATCAGCCCCAGCATTTT. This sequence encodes CASSIQLNQPQHF.

The CDR3 nucleotides read TGCGCCAGCAGCTTGGGTCCAGGTTCTGAAAAACTGTTTTTT. It specifies CASSLGPGSEKLFF. The chain uses TRBV5-1 and TRBJ1-4; no reliable D call. The germline gives CDR1 SGHRS, CDR2 YFSETQ. V was clipped by 0 bases and J by 7 bases, with 10 bases between them. The CDR3 is 14 amino acids.

Written as DNA, the CDR3 is TGTGCCAGCAGTGAACTTCAGGGTGAAGCTTTCTTT. This sequence encodes CASSELQGEAFF. The chain joins TRBV25-1 to TRBJ1-1; weak D call: TRBD1 (5 bases). CDR1 and CDR2 (germline): MGHDK, SYGVNS. CDR3 length: 12 residues. Trimming removed 2 bases at V and 7 bases at J, with 8 bases between.

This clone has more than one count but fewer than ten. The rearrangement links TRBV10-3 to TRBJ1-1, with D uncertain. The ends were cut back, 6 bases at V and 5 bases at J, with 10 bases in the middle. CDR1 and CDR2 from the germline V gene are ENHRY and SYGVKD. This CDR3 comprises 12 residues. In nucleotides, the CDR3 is TGTGCCATCAGCACCTCGGGGACTGAAGCTTTCTTT. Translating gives CAISTSGTEAFF.

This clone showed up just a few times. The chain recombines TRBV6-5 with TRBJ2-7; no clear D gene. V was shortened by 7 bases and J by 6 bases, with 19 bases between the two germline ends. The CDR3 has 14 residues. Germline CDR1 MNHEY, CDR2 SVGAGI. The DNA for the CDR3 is TGTGCCAGCAACTTACTTGGGCCAGCTTTCGAGCAGTACTTC. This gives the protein CASNLLGPAFEQYF.

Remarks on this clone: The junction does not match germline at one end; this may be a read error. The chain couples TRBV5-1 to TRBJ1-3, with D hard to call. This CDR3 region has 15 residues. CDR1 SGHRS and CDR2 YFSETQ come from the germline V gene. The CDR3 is CVSSLTPGSGNTIYF. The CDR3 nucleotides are TGCGTCAGCAGCCTGACCCCAGGCTCTGGAAACACCATATATTTT.

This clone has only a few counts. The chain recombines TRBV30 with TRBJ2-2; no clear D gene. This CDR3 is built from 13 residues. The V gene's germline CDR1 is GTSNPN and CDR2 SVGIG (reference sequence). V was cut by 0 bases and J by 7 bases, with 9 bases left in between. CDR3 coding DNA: TGTGCCTGGAGTGTACAAAACTACGGGGAGCTGTTTTTT. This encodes CAWSVQNYGELFF.

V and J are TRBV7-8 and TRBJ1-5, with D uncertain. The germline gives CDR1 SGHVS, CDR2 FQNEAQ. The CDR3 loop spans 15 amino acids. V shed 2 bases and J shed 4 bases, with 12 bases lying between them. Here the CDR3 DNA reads TGTGCCAGCAGCTTAATAGCAGGCGTTAATCAGCCCCAGCATTTT. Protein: CASSLIAGVNQPQHF.

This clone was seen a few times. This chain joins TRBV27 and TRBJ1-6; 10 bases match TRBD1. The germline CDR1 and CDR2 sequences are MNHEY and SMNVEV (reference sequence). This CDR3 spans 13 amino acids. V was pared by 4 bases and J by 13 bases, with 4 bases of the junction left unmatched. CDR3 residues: CASSWDRGRPLHF. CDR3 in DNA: TGTGCCAGCAGTTGGGACAGGGGAAGGCCCCTCCACTTT.

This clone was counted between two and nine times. The CDR3 bases are TGCACCAGCAGCCAAGAACCGGAGAGGCAGTACTTC. Translating it yields CTSSQEPERQYF. V usage is TRBV1 and J usage is TRBJ2-7; the table gives TRBD2 as D, unverified against the DNA. TRBV1 is listed as a pseudogene. The CDR3 spans 12 residues.

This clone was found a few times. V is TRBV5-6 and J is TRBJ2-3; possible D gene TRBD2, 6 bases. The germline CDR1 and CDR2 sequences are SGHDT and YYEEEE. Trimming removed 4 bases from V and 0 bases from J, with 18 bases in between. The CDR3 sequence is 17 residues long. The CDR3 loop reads CASSVPGLGESTDTQYF. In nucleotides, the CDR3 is TGTGCCAGCAGCGTTCCGGGACTTGGTGAGAGCACAGATACGCAGTATTTT. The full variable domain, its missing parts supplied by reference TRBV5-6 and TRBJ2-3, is DAGVTQSPTHLIKTRGQQVTLRCSPKSGHDTVSWYQQALGQGPQFIFQYYEEEERQRGNFPDRFSGHQFPNYSSELNVNALLLGDSALYLCASSVPGLGESTDTQYFGPGTRLTVL.

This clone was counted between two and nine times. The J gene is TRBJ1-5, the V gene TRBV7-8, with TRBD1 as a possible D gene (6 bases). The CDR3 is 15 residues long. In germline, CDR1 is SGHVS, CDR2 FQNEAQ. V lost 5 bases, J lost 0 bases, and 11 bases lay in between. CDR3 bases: TGTGCCAGCAGCCGGACAGATTATAGCAATCAGCCCCAGCATTTT. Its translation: CASSRTDYSNQPQHF.

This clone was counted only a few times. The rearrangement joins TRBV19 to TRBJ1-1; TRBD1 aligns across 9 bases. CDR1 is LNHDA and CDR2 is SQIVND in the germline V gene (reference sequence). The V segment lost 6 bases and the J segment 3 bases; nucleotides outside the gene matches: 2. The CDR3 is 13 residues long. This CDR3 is CASRRQGDTEAFF. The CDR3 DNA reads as TGTGCCAGTAGAAGACAGGGGGACACTGAAGCTTTCTTT.

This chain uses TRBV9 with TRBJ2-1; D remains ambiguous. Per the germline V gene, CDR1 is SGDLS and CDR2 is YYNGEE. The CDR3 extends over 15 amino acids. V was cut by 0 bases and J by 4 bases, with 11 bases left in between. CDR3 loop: CASSVATGDYNEQFF. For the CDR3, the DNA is TGTGCCAGCAGCGTAGCTACTGGGGATTACAATGAGCAGTTCTTC.

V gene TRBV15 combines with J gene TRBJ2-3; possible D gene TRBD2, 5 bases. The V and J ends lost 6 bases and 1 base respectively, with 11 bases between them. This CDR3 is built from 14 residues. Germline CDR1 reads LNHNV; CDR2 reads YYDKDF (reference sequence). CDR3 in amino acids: CATSFGDRTDTQYF. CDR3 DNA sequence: TGTGCCACCAGTTTCGGGGATCGCACAGATACGCAGTATTTT.

The CDR3 DNA sequence: TGTGCCAGCAGCGCCTCGGCAGGTCGGGATGGCTACACCTTC. Protein product: CASSASAGRDGYTF. The chain has TRBV7-8 and TRBJ1-2; D unresolved. This CDR3 has 14 residues. V was pared by 5 bases and J by 6 bases, with 16 bases between. Germline values: CDR1 SGHVS, CDR2 FQNEAQ.

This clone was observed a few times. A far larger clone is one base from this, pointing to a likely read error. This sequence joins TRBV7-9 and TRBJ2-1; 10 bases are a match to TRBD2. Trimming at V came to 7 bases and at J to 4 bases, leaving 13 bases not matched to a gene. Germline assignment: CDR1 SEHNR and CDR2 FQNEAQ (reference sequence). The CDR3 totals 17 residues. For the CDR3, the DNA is TGTGCCAGCAACCGAATAGCGGGGGGACACTTTTACAATGAGCAGTTCTTC. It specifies CASNRIAGGHFYNEQFF.

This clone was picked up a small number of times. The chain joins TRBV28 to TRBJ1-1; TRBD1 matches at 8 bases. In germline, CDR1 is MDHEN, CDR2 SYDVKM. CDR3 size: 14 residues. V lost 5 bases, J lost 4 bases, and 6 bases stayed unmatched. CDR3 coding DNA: TGTGCCAGCAGTCCCGGCACAGGGGGCACTGAAGCTTTCTTT. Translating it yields CASSPGTGGTEAFF. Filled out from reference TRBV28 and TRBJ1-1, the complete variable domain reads DVKVTQSSRYLVKRTGEKVFLECVQDMDHENMFWYRQDPGLGLRLIYFSYDVKMKEKGDIPEGYSVSREKKERFSLILESASTNQTSMYLCASSPGTGGTEAFFGQGTRLTVV.